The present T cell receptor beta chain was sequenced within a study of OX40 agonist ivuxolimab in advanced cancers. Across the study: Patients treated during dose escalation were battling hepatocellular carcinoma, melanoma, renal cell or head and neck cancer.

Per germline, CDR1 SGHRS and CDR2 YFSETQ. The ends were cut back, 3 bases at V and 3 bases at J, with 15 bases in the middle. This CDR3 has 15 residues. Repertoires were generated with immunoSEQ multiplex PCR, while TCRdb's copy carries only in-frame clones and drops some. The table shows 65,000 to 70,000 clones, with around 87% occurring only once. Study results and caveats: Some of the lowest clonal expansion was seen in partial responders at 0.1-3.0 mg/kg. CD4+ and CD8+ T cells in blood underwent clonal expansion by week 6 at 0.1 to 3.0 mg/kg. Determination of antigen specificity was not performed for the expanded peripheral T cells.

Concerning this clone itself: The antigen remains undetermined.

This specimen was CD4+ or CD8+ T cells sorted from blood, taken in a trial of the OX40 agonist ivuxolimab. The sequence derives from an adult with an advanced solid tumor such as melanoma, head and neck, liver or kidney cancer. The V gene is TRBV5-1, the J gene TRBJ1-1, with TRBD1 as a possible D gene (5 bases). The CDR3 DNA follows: TGCGCCAGCAGCTCGGGGGTAGTTGGGGACACTGAAGCTTTCTTT. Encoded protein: CASSSGVVGDTEAFF.